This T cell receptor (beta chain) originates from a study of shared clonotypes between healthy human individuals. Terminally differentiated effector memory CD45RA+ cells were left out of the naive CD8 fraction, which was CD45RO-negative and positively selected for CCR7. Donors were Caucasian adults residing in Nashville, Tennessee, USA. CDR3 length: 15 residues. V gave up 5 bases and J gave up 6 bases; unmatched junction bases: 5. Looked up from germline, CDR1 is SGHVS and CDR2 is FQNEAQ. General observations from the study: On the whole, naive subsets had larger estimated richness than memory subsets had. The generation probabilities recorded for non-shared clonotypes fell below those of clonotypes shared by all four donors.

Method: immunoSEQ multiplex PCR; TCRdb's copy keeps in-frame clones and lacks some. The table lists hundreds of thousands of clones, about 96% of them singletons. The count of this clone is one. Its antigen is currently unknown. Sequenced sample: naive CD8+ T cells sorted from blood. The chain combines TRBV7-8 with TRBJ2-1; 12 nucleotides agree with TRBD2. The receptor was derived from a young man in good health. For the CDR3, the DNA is TGTGCCAGCAGCGCGGGACTAGCGGGTCGCAATGAGCAGTTCTTC. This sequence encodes CASSAGLAGRNEQFF.